The source of this T cell receptor beta chain is a study of blood T cell repertoires in COVID-19. Looking at the study overall: Italy, Spain and the United States were the sources of the convalescent and acute COVID-19 samples. T cells, B-cell-depleted T cells, or PBMCs provided the cDNA or gDNA that served as material.

Per the study methods: Reference gene primer amplification in the assay estimated nucleated cell counts. Sequencing used immunoSEQ multiplex PCR; TCRdb keeps in-frame clones, though not all of them. V and J calls and clone size come straight from that table; D and trimming were deduced from the DNA. The sample shows approximately 83,000 clones, about 76% of them seen only once. The sequencing input was peripheral blood. This TCR was recovered from a woman of 80 years or more with acute or convalescent COVID-19.

The CDR3 sequence is CASSLGLAQDTQYF. CDR3 nucleotides: TGTGCCAGCAGCTTGGGATTAGCCCAAGATACGCAGTATTTT. The rearrangement links TRBV5-4 to TRBJ2-3; D remains ambiguous. Trimming shortened V by 0 bases and J by 5 bases, and 10 bases separated the two germline ends. The CDR3 has 14 residues. Germline values: CDR1 SGHNT, CDR2 YYREEE (reference sequence).